A single sample is the source of the 5 T cell receptor beta chains below, sequenced in a study of a mutant IDH1 vaccine in newly diagnosed glioma. Assay: immunoSEQ multiplex PCR; the TCRdb copy retains only in-frame clones and omits some. The repertoire holds about 64,000 clones, with approximately 84% as singletons. The antigens of these receptors remain unknown. The time point is: week 11, during vaccination. Doses comprised 300 ug of mutant IDH1 20-mer peptide each, plus topical imiquimod. Specimen: PBMCs, collected from a glioma patient whose treatment included an IDH1 peptide vaccine. The receptors shown here come from a woman aged 50 to 60 with glioma.

V is TRBV25-1 and J is TRBJ1-2; D remains unclear. This CDR3 contains 13 residues. Germline V gives CDR1 MGHDK, CDR2 SYGVNS. Trimming shortened V by 4 bases and J by 3 bases, and 9 bases separated the two germline ends. The chain's CDR3 is CASSALPHYGYTF. CDR3 nucleotides: TGTGCCAGCAGTGCCCTCCCCCACTATGGCTACACCTTC.

This chain links TRBV6-1 with TRBJ1-6, with TRBD1 as a possible D gene (5 bases). V was pared by 4 bases and J by 1 base, with 23 bases between. There are 20 residues in the CDR3. Germline V lookup: CDR1 MNHNS, CDR2 SASEGT. The chain's CDR3 is CASSGQTVGGGGSYNSPLHF. The CDR3 nucleotides are TGTGCCAGCAGTGGGCAGACAGTTGGCGGGGGTGGTTCCTATAATTCACCCCTCCACTTT.

The chain is built from TRBV5-6 and TRBJ1-6; D ambiguous. With 1 base removed from V and 0 bases from J, the gap between germline ends came to 8 bases. CDR3 length: 16 amino acids. CDR1 SGHDT and CDR2 YYEEEE come from the germline V gene. The CDR3 protein is CASSLSTISYNSPLHF. CDR3 coding DNA: TGTGCCAGCAGCTTGTCCACTATCTCCTATAATTCACCCCTCCACTTT.

V and J are TRBV5-1 and TRBJ1-2, with TRBD1 identical over 10 bases. CDR1 is SGHRS, CDR2 YFSETQ, per germline. V was pared by 4 bases and J by 2 bases, with 2 bases of the junction left unmatched. This CDR3 region has 14 residues. DNA of the CDR3: TGCGCCAGCAGCGAGGGACAGGGGAACTATGGCTACACCTTC. As protein: CASSEGQGNYGYTF.

V gene TRBV7-9 combines with J gene TRBJ2-7; 8 bases are shared with TRBD2. The germline V gene encodes CDR1 SEHNR and CDR2 FQNEAQ (reference sequence). There are 14 residues in the CDR3. V lost 2 bases and J lost 13; bases outside the gene matches: 13. CDR3 DNA sequence: TGTGCCAGCAGCTTACCTCTTGCGGGGGGCCCTCTTTACTTC. Translation gives CASSLPLAGGPLYF.